The 9 T cell receptor beta chains in this list originate from one sample, sequenced in a study of CD8+CD57+ T cells in acquired aplastic anemia. Genomic DNA served as template for TCR beta VDJ and CDR3 profiling. MiXCR, applied by TCRdb to the reads, yields one record per CDR3 protein. Of 150,000 or so distinct CDR3 sequences in the sample, about 50% were seen once. It was patients with CD8+CD57+ cell expansion by flow cytometry who were chosen for sequencing. The sequenced material came from sorted CD4+, CD8+, or CD8+CD57+ T cells (not recorded which) from PBMCs. The receptors stem from a human donor with aplastic anemia.

The J gene is TRBJ2-1, the V gene TRBV24-1, with 14 positions matching TRBD2. The ends lost 6 bases at V and 6 bases at J; junction bases unmatched: 12. The length of the CDR3 is 18 residues. CDR1 is KGHDR and CDR2 is SFDVKD in the germline V gene. The CDR3 reads CATSPGQGGLAGVNEQFF. In DNA form, the CDR3 reads TGTGCCACCAGTCCGGGACAGGGGGGACTAGCGGGAGTCAATGAGCAGTTCTTC.

The chain employs TRBV3-1 and TRBJ1-2, with TRBD1 identical over 8 bases. Germline V CDR1 and CDR2: LGHDT, YNNKEL (reference sequence). The CDR3 totals 14 residues. The V and J ends lost 4 bases and 4 bases, in that order; junction bases with no gene match: 5. The CDR3 coding sequence is TGTGCCAGCAGCCTACAGGGGGAGGGCTATGGCTACACCTTC. It codes for CASSLQGEGYGYTF.

The rearrangement uses TRBV2 and TRBJ1-1, with D tentatively TRBD1 (6 bases). V lost 6 bases and J lost 3, with 11 bases in between. CDR3 length: 13 amino acids. Germline CDR1 is SNHLY and CDR2 is FYNNEI. This chain's CDR3 is CASSGGAYTEAFF. The DNA for the CDR3 is TGTGCCAGCAGCGGGGGCGCTTACACTGAAGCTTTCTTT.

The table lists this clonotype with many counts. The chain carries TRBV20-1 and TRBJ2-2, with D tentatively TRBD2 (5 bases). The CDR3 runs to 14 residues. Trimming stripped 3 bases from V and 3 bases from J, with 11 bases between. From germline, CDR1 is DFQATT and CDR2 SNEGSKA (reference sequence). The CDR3 nucleotides read TGCAGTGCTAGCCGTGGGAGTGACACCGGGGAGCTGTTTTTT. Amino acids: CSASRGSDTGELFF.

Many counts were recorded for this clonotype. V usage is TRBV9 and J usage is TRBJ2-6, with D unresolved. The V end lost 0 bases, the J end lost 1 base, and 5 bases lay between the germline ends. Germline V CDR1 and CDR2: SGDLS, YYNGEE. This CDR3 is built from 15 residues. The CDR3 region is CASSVEGSGANVLTF. The CDR3 coding sequence is TGTGCCAGCAGCGTAGAAGGGTCTGGGGCCAACGTCCTGACTTTC.

On this clonotype itself: A much bigger clone sits one base away, suggesting this may be a read error. In this CDR3 the conserved last residue, phenylalanine or tryptophan, is missing, so a read error is likely. The chain links TRBV12-3 or TRBV12-4 to TRBJ2-1, with D unresolved. The V end was cut by 4 bases, the J end by 1 base, with 11 bases between. CDR3 length equals 15 residues. For the CDR3, the DNA is TGTGCCAGCAGTTACAGTAGGCAGTCCTACAATGAGCAGTTCGTC. It specifies CASSYSRQSYNEQFV.

Notes on this clonotype: The CDR3 does not end in the conserved phenylalanine or tryptophan, so this is likely a read error. The chain carries TRBV7-2 and TRBJ2-5; D not certain. V gave up 1 base and J gave up 4 bases, with 10 bases separating them. CDR3 length: 14 amino acids. The germline V gene has CDR1 SGHTA and CDR2 FQGNSA. The CDR3 sequence is CASSLDPGGETQYL. CDR3 sequence (DNA): TGTGCCAGCAGCTTAGACCCCGGTGGAGAGACCCAGTACCTC.

This clonotype has more than one count but fewer than ten. The chain uses TRBV7-8 and TRBJ2-3; D gene uncertain. CDR1 is SGHVS, CDR2 FQNEAQ, per germline. There are 13 residues in the CDR3. V was trimmed by 5 bases and J by 2 bases, leaving 8 bases between them. The DNA for the CDR3 is TGTGCCAGCAGCCCCCAGGCCACAGATACGCAGTATTTT. Its protein product is CASSPQATDTQYF.

The CDR3 DNA sequence: TGTGCCAGCAGCCTGTTACCAGCGGGAGGGCCGTTCAATGAGCAGTTCTTC. Its protein product is CASSLLPAGGPFNEQFF. The V call is TRBV3-1, the J call TRBJ2-1; 10 bases agree with TRBD2. The V gene end was trimmed by 4 bases and the J gene end by 6 bases; junction bases not matched to a gene: 12. CDR3 length: 17 amino acids. Germline values: CDR1 LGHDT, CDR2 YNNKEL (reference sequence).